These T cell receptor beta chains were read from a single sample in a study of cytomegalovirus exposure and HLA in healthy donors. Sequenced by immunoSEQ multiplex PCR; TCRdb stores in-frame clones only, minus some. The sample lists under 150,000 clones; roughly four fifths were seen once. The sequencing input was PBMCs. These receptor sequences come from a male donor in good health and CMV-seronegative. Both conserved end residues are part of each CDR3. Fields, in order: CDR3 protein, CDR3 DNA, V gene, clone size, D gene, J gene. The D gene is left open where the match is weak. Size is stated for part of the rows, as once, few or many counts, or as a class when the clone is expanded.

cdr3_aa: CASSLGGHMNTEAFF
cdr3_nt: TGTGCCAGCAGCTTGGGGGGACACATGAACACTGAAGCTTTCTTT
v_call: TRBV5-6
clone_size: once
d_call: NA
j_call: TRBJ1-1

cdr3_aa: CATSRVVRGSAYEQYF
cdr3_nt: TGTGCCACCAGCAGAGTGGTACGCGGGAGTGCATACGAGCAGTACTTC
v_call: TRBV15
clone_size: NA
d_call: TRBD2
j_call: TRBJ2-7

cdr3_aa: CASSSGEGRRFF
cdr3_nt: TGTGCCAGCAGCTCGGGCGAGGGTCGGCGGTTCTTC
v_call: TRBV7-3
clone_size: NA
d_call: NA
j_call: TRBJ2-1

cdr3_aa: CASSLGGEGSDEQYF
cdr3_nt: TGTGCCAGCAGCTTAGGGGGGGAAGGCTCAGACGAGCAGTACTTC
v_call: TRBV11-1
clone_size: NA
d_call: NA
j_call: TRBJ2-7

cdr3_aa: CASGWTGELFF
cdr3_nt: TGTGCCAGCGGTTGGACAGGGGAGCTGTTTTTT
v_call: TRBV28
clone_size: NA
d_call: NA
j_call: TRBJ2-2

cdr3_aa: CASSSQEGLTEQYF
cdr3_nt: TGTGCCAGCAGTTCCCAGGAGGGTCTTACCGAGCAGTACTTC
v_call: TRBV28
clone_size: NA
d_call: NA
j_call: TRBJ2-7

cdr3_aa: CASSEQGGQPQHF
cdr3_nt: TGCGCCAGCAGTGAGCAGGGCGGACAGCCCCAGCATTTT
v_call: TRBV10-2
clone_size: NA
d_call: NA
j_call: TRBJ1-5

cdr3_aa: CASSIGTAGANVLTF
cdr3_nt: TGTGCCAGTAGTATAGGGACAGCTGGGGCCAACGTCCTGACTTTC
v_call: TRBV19
clone_size: NA
d_call: NA
j_call: TRBJ2-6

cdr3_aa: CASSLAGTGFYGYTF
cdr3_nt: TGTGCCAGCAGCTTAGCCGGGACAGGGTTCTATGGCTACACCTTC
v_call: TRBV7-9
clone_size: NA
d_call: TRBD1
j_call: TRBJ1-2

cdr3_aa: CASSHRGTAVNQPQHF
cdr3_nt: TGTGCCAGCAGTCACCGGGGGACTGCGGTCAATCAGCCCCAGCATTTT
v_call: TRBV28
clone_size: NA
d_call: NA
j_call: TRBJ1-5

cdr3_aa: CASSLAVWADYEQYF
cdr3_nt: TGTGCCAGCAGCTTGGCCGTTTGGGCAGATTACGAGCAGTACTTC
v_call: TRBV5-6
clone_size: NA
d_call: NA
j_call: TRBJ2-7

cdr3_aa: CASSKGGSETQYF
cdr3_nt: TGTGCCAGTTCTAAAGGGGGTTCGGAGACCCAGTACTTC
v_call: TRBV6-1
clone_size: NA
d_call: NA
j_call: TRBJ2-5

cdr3_aa: CASRLDSDSGNTIYF
cdr3_nt: TGTGCCAGCAGGCTCGACAGCGACTCTGGAAACACCATATATTTT
v_call: TRBV9
clone_size: NA
d_call: NA
j_call: TRBJ1-3

cdr3_aa: CASSLIAGEHNEQFF
cdr3_nt: TGTGCCAGCAGCTTAATAGCGGGAGAGCACAATGAGCAGTTCTTC
v_call: TRBV11-2
clone_size: NA
d_call: TRBD2
j_call: TRBJ2-1

cdr3_aa: CASSLPLASDEQFF
cdr3_nt: TGTGCCAGCAGCCTGCCTCTAGCTTCGGATGAGCAGTTCTTC
v_call: TRBV9
clone_size: NA
d_call: NA
j_call: TRBJ2-1

cdr3_aa: CASSFYRGATNEKLFF
cdr3_nt: TGTGCCAGCAGCTTTTACAGGGGAGCAACTAATGAAAAACTGTTTTTT
v_call: TRBV5-5
clone_size: NA
d_call: TRBD1
j_call: TRBJ1-4

cdr3_aa: CAQREGGELFF
cdr3_nt: TGTGCCCAGCGGGAGGGAGGGGAGCTGTTTTTT
v_call: TRBV30
clone_size: NA
d_call: TRBD2
j_call: TRBJ2-2

cdr3_aa: CASSSRTQPYEQYF
cdr3_nt: TGTGCCAGCAGCTCCCGGACTCAACCCTACGAGCAGTACTTC
v_call: TRBV5-4
clone_size: NA
d_call: NA
j_call: TRBJ2-7

cdr3_aa: CACKASSSNEQFF
cdr3_nt: TGTGCCTGCAAGGCTAGCAGCTCCAATGAGCAGTTCTTC
v_call: TRBV30
clone_size: NA
d_call: NA
j_call: TRBJ2-1

cdr3_aa: CASSLGAGISYEQYF
cdr3_nt: TGTGCCAGCAGCTTAGGAGCGGGAATAAGCTACGAGCAGTACTTC
v_call: TRBV11-2
clone_size: once
d_call: TRBD2
j_call: TRBJ2-7

cdr3_aa: CASSSGTSNTGELFF
cdr3_nt: TGTGCCAGCAGCTCGGGGACTTCGAACACCGGGGAGCTGTTTTTT
v_call: TRBV5-4
clone_size: few
d_call: NA
j_call: TRBJ2-2

cdr3_aa: CASSHYTYGYTF
cdr3_nt: TGCGCCAGCAGCCATTACACCTATGGCTACACCTTC
v_call: TRBV4-1
clone_size: NA
d_call: NA
j_call: TRBJ1-2

cdr3_aa: CASSLGASGNNEQFF
cdr3_nt: TGTGCCAGCAGCCTCGGGGCTAGCGGGAACAATGAGCAGTTCTTC
v_call: TRBV27
clone_size: NA
d_call: TRBD2
j_call: TRBJ2-1

cdr3_aa: CASSQEVHEGGTKNIQYF
cdr3_nt: TGCGCCAGCAGCCAAGAAGTGCACGAGGGAGGGACCAAAAACATTCAGTACTTC
v_call: TRBV4-3
clone_size: NA
d_call: TRBD2
j_call: TRBJ2-4

cdr3_aa: CASQWAVNTEAFF
cdr3_nt: TGTGCCAGTCAATGGGCTGTGAACACTGAAGCTTTCTTT
v_call: TRBV19
clone_size: NA
d_call: NA
j_call: TRBJ1-1

cdr3_aa: CASSPGGPNPADTQSF
cdr3_nt: TGCGCCAGCAGCCCCGGGGGACCCAATCCTGCGGATACGCAGTCTTTT
v_call: TRBV5-1
clone_size: NA
d_call: NA
j_call: TRBJ2-3

cdr3_aa: CASSTLDYFEQYF
cdr3_nt: TGTGCCAGCAGCACCTTGGACTATTTCGAGCAGTACTTC
v_call: TRBV7-9
clone_size: NA
d_call: NA
j_call: TRBJ2-7

cdr3_aa: CASSIAPMSYGYTF
cdr3_nt: TGTGCCAGTAGTATAGCCCCCATGAGCTATGGCTACACCTTC
v_call: TRBV19
clone_size: NA
d_call: NA
j_call: TRBJ1-2

cdr3_aa: CASIGQGNTEAFF
cdr3_nt: TGCGCCAGCATTGGGCAGGGCAACACTGAAGCTTTCTTT
v_call: TRBV10-2
clone_size: NA
d_call: NA
j_call: TRBJ1-1

cdr3_aa: CASGTSGSTGELFF
cdr3_nt: TGCGCCAGTGGGACTAGCGGGAGTACGGGGGAGCTGTTTTTT
v_call: TRBV10-1
clone_size: few
d_call: TRBD2
j_call: TRBJ2-2

cdr3_aa: CASSLWGDEQYF
cdr3_nt: TGTGCCAGCAGTTTATGGGGGGACGAGCAGTACTTC
v_call: TRBV27
clone_size: NA
d_call: NA
j_call: TRBJ2-7

cdr3_aa: CASSQGQSSGNTIYF
cdr3_nt: TGTGCCAGCAGCCAGGGACAGAGCTCTGGAAACACCATATATTTT
v_call: TRBV5-4
clone_size: NA
d_call: TRBD1
j_call: TRBJ1-3

cdr3_aa: CASNIGTESPQHF
cdr3_nt: TGTGCCAGTAACATCGGGACAGAATCGCCCCAGCATTTT
v_call: TRBV19
clone_size: NA
d_call: TRBD1
j_call: TRBJ1-5